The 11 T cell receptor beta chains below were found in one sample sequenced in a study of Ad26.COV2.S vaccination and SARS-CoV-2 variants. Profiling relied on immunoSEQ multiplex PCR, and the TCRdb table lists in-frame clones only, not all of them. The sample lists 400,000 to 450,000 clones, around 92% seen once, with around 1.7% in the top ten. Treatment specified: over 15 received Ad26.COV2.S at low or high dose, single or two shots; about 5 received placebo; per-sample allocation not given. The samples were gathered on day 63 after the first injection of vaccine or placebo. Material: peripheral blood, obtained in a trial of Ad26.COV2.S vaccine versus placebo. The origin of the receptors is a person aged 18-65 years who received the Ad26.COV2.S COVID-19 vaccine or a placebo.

The CDR3 DNA follows: TGTGCCACCAGTGAAACGGGACAGGGAGGAAGGCAGTACTTC. Its protein is CATSETGQGGRQYF. The rearrangement joins TRBV24-1 to TRBJ2-7; TRBD1 agrees at 9 bases. The CDR3 covers 14 residues. Germline V CDR1 and CDR2: KGHDR, SFDVKD. Trimming cost V 4 bases and J 9 bases; bases outside gene matches: 9.

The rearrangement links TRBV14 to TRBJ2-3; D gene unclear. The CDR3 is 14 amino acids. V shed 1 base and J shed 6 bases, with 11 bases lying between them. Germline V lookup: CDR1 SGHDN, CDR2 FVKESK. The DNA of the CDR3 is TGTGCCAGCAGCCAAGTGTTCGGTTTGGATACGCAGTATTTT. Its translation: CASSQVFGLDTQYF.

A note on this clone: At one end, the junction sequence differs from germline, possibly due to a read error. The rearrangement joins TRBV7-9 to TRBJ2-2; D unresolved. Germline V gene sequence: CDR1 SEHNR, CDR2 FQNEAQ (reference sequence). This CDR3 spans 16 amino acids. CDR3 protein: CASSLLVLSNTGELFF. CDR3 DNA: TGTGCCAGCAGCTTATTGGTACTATCGAACACCGGAGAGCTGTTTTTT.

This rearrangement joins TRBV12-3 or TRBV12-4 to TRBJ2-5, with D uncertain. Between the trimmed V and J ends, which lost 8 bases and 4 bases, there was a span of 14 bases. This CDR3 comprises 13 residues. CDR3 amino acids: CASARRARETQYF. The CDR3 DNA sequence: TGTGCCAGCGCGAGACGGGCTCGAGAGACCCAGTACTTC.

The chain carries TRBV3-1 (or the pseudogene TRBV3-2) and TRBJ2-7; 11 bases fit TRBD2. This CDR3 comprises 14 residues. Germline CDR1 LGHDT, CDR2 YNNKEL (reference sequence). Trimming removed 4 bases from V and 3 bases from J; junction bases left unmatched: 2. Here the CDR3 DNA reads TGTGCCAGCAGCCCGGGACTAGCGGTCTACGAGCAGTACTTC. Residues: CASSPGLAVYEQYF.

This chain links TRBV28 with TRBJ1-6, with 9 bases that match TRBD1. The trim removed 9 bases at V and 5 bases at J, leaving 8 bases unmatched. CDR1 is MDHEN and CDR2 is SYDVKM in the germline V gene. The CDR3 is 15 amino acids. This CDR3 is CASTPGQGDNSPLHF. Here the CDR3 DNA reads TGTGCCAGTACTCCGGGACAGGGCGATAATTCACCCCTCCACTTT.

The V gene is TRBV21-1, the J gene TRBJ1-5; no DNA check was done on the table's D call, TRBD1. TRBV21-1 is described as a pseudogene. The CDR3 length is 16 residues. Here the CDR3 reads CASSKASSAGAQPQHF. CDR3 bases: TGTGCCAGCAGCAAAGCCAGTTCGGCAGGGGCTCAGCCCCAGCATTTT.

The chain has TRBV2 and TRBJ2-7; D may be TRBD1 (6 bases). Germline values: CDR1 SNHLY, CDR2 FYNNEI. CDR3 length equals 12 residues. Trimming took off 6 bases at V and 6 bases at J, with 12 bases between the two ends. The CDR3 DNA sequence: TGTGCCAGCAGGCAGGGGATTACCGAGCAGTACTTC. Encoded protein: CASRQGITEQYF.

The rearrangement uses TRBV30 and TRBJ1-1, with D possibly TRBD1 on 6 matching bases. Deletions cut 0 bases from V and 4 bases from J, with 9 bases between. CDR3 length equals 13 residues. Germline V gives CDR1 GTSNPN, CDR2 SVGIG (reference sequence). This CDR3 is CAWSVGRGTEAFF. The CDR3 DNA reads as TGTGCCTGGAGTGTAGGCAGGGGCACTGAAGCTTTCTTT. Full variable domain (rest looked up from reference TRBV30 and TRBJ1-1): SQTIHQWPATLVQPVGSPLSLECTVEGTSNPNLYWYRQAAGRGLQLLFYSVGIGQISSEVPQNLSASRPQDRQFILSSKKLLLSDSGFYLCAWSVGRGTEAFFGQGTRLTVV.

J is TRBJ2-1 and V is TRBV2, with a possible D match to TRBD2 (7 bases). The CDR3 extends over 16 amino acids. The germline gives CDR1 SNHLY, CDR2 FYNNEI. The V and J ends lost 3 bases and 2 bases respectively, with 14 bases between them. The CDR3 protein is CASSDFLGGPYNEQFF. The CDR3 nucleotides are TGTGCCAGCAGTGACTTTCTCGGGGGGCCCTACAATGAGCAGTTCTTC. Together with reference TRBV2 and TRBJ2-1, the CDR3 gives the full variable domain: EPEVTQTPSHQVTQMGQEVILRCVPISNHLYFYWYRQILGQKVEFLVSFYNNEISEKSEIFDDQFSVERPDGSNFTLKIRSTKLEDSAMYFCASSDFLGGPYNEQFFGPGTRLTVL.

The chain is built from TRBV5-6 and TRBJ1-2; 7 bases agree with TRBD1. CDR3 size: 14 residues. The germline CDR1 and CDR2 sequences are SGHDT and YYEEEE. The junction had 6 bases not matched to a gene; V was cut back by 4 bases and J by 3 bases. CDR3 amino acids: CASSHPGTDYGYTF. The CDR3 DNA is TGTGCCAGCAGCCATCCCGGGACAGACTATGGCTACACCTTC.